The 15 T cell receptor beta chains below all came from one sample that was sequenced in a study of blood T cell repertoires in COVID-19. The method was immunoSEQ multiplex PCR; TCRdb's version includes in-frame clones alone and lacks a portion of them. The data show approximately 340,000 clones, over 80% seen once. The sequenced sample was peripheral blood. The receptors were sampled from a man younger than 40 with COVID-19, enrolled during active disease.

The chain couples TRBV30 to TRBJ1-5; D is uncertain. With 0 bases removed from V and 1 base from J, the gap between germline ends came to 16 bases. This CDR3 spans 17 amino acids. CDR1 is GTSNPN, CDR2 SVGIG, per germline (reference sequence). CDR3: CAWSVPWSLASNQPQHF. The CDR3 bases are TGTGCCTGGAGTGTACCCTGGAGCTTGGCGAGCAATCAGCCCCAGCATTTT.

The chain has TRBV5-4 and TRBJ2-1; no clear D gene. The CDR3 totals 17 residues. CDR1 and CDR2 from the germline V gene are SGHNT and YYREEE (reference sequence). The V end lost 3 bases, the J end lost 1 base, and 17 bases lay between the germline ends. The CDR3 sequence: CASSSQLSPRSYNEQFF. DNA for the CDR3: TGTGCCAGCAGCTCCCAATTGTCTCCTAGGTCCTACAATGAGCAGTTCTTC.

The chain employs TRBV11-2 and TRBJ2-7, with D perhaps matching TRBD1 (5 bases). Germline values: CDR1 SGHAT, CDR2 FQNNGV. There are 18 residues in the CDR3. V gave up 1 base and J gave up 0 bases, with 19 bases separating them. The CDR3 DNA reads as TGTGCCAGCAGCTTAGGGATGGAAGGGCAGGGCTTCTCCTACGAGCAGTACTTC. Amino acid sequence: CASSLGMEGQGFSYEQYF.

As DNA, the CDR3 is TGTGCCAGCAGTTACTACAACCCGGGTGAAGCTTTCTTT. Protein sequence: CASSYYNPGEAFF. The V gene is TRBV6-2 or TRBV6-3, the J gene TRBJ1-1, with D uncertain. The ends were cut back, 1 base at V and 7 bases at J, with 10 bases in the middle. This CDR3 comprises 13 residues. Germline V lookup: CDR1 MNHEY, CDR2 SVGEGT.

The J gene is TRBJ2-3, the V gene TRBV30; TRBD2 matches at 8 bases. The CDR3 is made up of 13 amino acids. The V and J ends lost 5 bases and 3 bases, in that order; junction bases with no gene match: 4. Germline CDR1 reads GTSNPN; CDR2 reads SVGIG (reference sequence). The CDR3 region is CAWELAGTDTQYF. The CDR3, as DNA: TGTGCCTGGGAGTTAGCGGGGACAGATACGCAGTATTTT. Full variable domain (rest looked up from reference TRBV30 and TRBJ2-3): SQTIHQWPATLVQPVGSPLSLECTVEGTSNPNLYWYRQAAGRGLQLLFYSVGIGQISSEVPQNLSASRPQDRQFILSSKKLLLSDSGFYLCAWELAGTDTQYFGPGTRLTVL.

This sequence joins TRBV4-3 and TRBJ2-2; perhaps TRBD2 as D (6 bases). The CDR3 sequence is 14 residues long. Germline V CDR1 and CDR2: LGHNA, YSLEER. Trimming cost V 4 bases and J 4 bases, with 10 bases left between them. CDR3 protein: CASSLSSGTGELFF. CDR3 DNA: TGCGCCAGCAGCCTCAGTAGCGGCACCGGGGAGCTGTTTTTT.

This chain uses TRBV5-1 with TRBJ2-1; 7 positions agree with TRBD2. Germline loops: CDR1 SGHRS, CDR2 YFSETQ. The CDR3 contains 16 residues. The ends lost 1 base at V and 5 bases at J; junction bases unmatched: 9. CDR3 nucleotide sequence: TGCGCCAGCAGCTTGTTTGCTGCGGGGGTAAACAATGAGCAGTTCTTC. It yields the protein CASSLFAAGVNNEQFF.

In regard to this clone: The same CDR3 can be traced to other DNA sequences in this sample. The chain couples TRBV6-2 or TRBV6-3 to TRBJ2-7, with TRBD1 matching 7 bases. The CDR3 totals 15 residues. The germline gives CDR1 MNHEY, CDR2 SVGEGT. V was clipped by 0 bases and J by 2 bases; unmatched bases: 4. CDR3 amino acids: CASSYSGQGAYEQYF. The CDR3 DNA reads as TGTGCCAGCAGTTACTCGGGGCAGGGGGCCTACGAGCAGTACTTC.

The V and J genes are TRBV10-3 and TRBJ2-3, with 9 bases identical to TRBD2. The germline V gene has CDR1 ENHRY and CDR2 SYGVKD. This CDR3 region has 17 residues. The J segment lost 0 bases and the V segment lost 7 bases, leaving 11 bases of the junction unmatched. The CDR3 protein is CAITPQAGGPSTDTQYF. For the CDR3, the DNA is TGTGCCATCACCCCCCAAGCGGGGGGACCCAGCACAGATACGCAGTATTTT.

The gene calls are TRBV7-2 and TRBJ1-3, with D maybe TRBD1 (5 bases). The germline CDR1 and CDR2 sequences are SGHTA and FQGNSA. The V gene lost 1 base and the J gene lost 4 bases, with 11 bases spanning the gap. CDR3 length: 15 amino acids. CDR3 sequence reads: CASSLGAGPGNTIYF. CDR3 in DNA: TGTGCCAGCAGCTTAGGGGCAGGGCCAGGAAACACCATATATTTT.

This sequence joins TRBV6-5 and TRBJ1-5; TRBD1 matches 7 bases. The germline CDR1 and CDR2 sequences are MNHEY and SVGAGI. The CDR3 runs to 15 residues. V shed 6 bases and J 1 base; nucleotides not matched to a gene: 6. The CDR3 DNA reads TGTGCCAGCAGAAGACAGGGAGTAAGCAATCAGCCCCAGCATTTT. It codes for CASRRQGVSNQPQHF.

The chain uses TRBV12-5 and TRBJ2-1, with D possibly TRBD2 on 5 matching bases. The length of the CDR3 is 11 residues. V lost 11 bases to trimming and J lost 4 bases, with 9 bases between them. CDR1 and CDR2 (germline): LGHNT, FRNRAP. CDR3 nucleotides: TGTGCTTCGGGATTATACAATGAGCAGTTCTTC. Translating gives CASGLYNEQFF.

CDR3 region: CASSPEASYEQYF. CDR3 nucleotide sequence: TGTGCCAGCAGCCCCGAGGCGTCCTACGAGCAGTACTTC. The V call is TRBV7-9, the J call TRBJ2-7, with D uncertain. The CDR3 spans 13 residues. CDR1 and CDR2 (germline): SEHNR, FQNEAQ (reference sequence). Deletions cut 5 bases from V and 1 base from J, with 9 bases between. The full variable domain, with the rest looked up from reference TRBV7-9 and TRBJ2-7, is DTGVSQNPRHKITKRGQNVTFRCDPISEHNRLYWYRQTLGQGPEFLTYFQNEAQLEKSRLLSDRFSAERPKGSFSTLEIQRTEQGDSAMYLCASSPEASYEQYFGPGTRLTVT.

The chain carries TRBV11-2 and TRBJ2-1; 11 nucleotides line up with TRBD1. Germline CDR1 reads SGHAT; CDR2 reads FQNNGV. The CDR3 sequence is 13 residues long. Unmatched junction bases numbered 1, after V lost 4 bases and J lost 8 bases. As DNA, the CDR3 is TGTGCCAGCAGCTCGGACAGGGGGCATGAGCAGTTCTTC. It is translated as CASSSDRGHEQFF. Looking up the rest from reference TRBV11-2 and TRBJ2-1 gives the full variable domain: EAGVAQSPRYKIIEKRQSVAFWCNPISGHATLYWYQQILGQGPKLLIQFQNNGVVDDSQLPKDRFSAERLKGVDSTLKIQPAKLEDSAVYLCASSSDRGHEQFFGPGTRLTVL.

This chain uses TRBV24-1 with TRBJ2-1, with 13 positions matching TRBD2. The CDR3 spans 16 residues. V was clipped by 4 bases and J by 8 bases; unmatched bases: 7. CDR1 and CDR2 from the germline V gene are KGHDR and SFDVKD. This CDR3 is CATSDRTSGGRDEQFF. The CDR3 bases are TGTGCCACCAGTGACAGGACTAGCGGGGGTAGGGATGAGCAGTTCTTC.